This T cell receptor (beta chain) came from a study of cytomegalovirus exposure and HLA in healthy donors. Study-level points and caveats: Clonal expansion was found to be greater in HLA-associated TCR beta chains than in equally common others in a later analysis. Earlier findings revealed that most TCR beta V segments proved productive either about 87% or about 30% of the time. With later analysis, a missense DCLRE1C variant became linked to TCR beta V- and J-gene trimming.

Comment on this clone: The antigen is undetermined.

Unmatched junction bases numbered 11, after V lost 4 bases and J lost 7 bases. The CDR3 consists of 15 residues. The germline V gene has CDR1 SGHTA and CDR2 FQGNSA. A multiplex PCR was run with 60 Vbeta primers and 13 Jbeta primers. TCRdb keeps only in-frame clones here, not all; method: immunoSEQ multiplex PCR. Of some 190,000 clones in the sample, around 84% were seen once. Sequenced material: PBMCs. This TCR derives from a woman aged 18 to 35 in good health and CMV-seronegative. V usage is TRBV7-2 and J usage is TRBJ2-7, with 9 bases identical to TRBD1. The CDR3 reads CASSSIPGQGQEQYF. CDR3 coding DNA: TGTGCCAGCAGCTCTATTCCGGGACAGGGTCAGGAGCAGTACTTC. The complete variable domain, with remaining parts taken from reference TRBV7-2 and TRBJ2-7, reads GAGVSQSPSNKVTEKGKDVELRCDPISGHTALYWYRQSLGQGLEFLIYFQGNSAPDKSGLPSDRFSAERTGGSVSTLTIQRTQQEDSAVYLCASSSIPGQGQEQYFGPGTRLTVT.